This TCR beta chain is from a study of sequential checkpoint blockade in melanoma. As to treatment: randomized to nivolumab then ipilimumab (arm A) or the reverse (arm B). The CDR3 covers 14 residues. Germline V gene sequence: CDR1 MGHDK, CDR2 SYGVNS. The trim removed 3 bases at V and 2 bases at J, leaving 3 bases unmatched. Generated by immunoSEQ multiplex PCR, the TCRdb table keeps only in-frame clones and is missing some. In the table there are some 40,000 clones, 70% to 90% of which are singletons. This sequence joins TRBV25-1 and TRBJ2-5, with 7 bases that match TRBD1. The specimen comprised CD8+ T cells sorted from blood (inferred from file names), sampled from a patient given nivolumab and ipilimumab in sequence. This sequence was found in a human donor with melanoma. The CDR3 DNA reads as TGTGCCAGCAGTGATGACAGGGAACAAGAGACCCAGTACTTC. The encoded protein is CASSDDREQETQYF.